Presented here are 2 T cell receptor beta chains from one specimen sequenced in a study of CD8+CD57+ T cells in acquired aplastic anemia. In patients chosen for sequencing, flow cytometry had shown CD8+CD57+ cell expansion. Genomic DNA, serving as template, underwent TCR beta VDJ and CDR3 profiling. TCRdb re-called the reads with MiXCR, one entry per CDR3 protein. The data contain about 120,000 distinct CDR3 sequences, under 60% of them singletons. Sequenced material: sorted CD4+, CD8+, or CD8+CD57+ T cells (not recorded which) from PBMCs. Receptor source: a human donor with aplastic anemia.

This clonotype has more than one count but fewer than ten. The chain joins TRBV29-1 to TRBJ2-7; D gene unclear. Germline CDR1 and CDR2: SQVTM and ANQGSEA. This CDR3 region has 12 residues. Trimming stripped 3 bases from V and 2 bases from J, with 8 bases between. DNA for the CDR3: TGCAGCGTTGAGAACACGGCCTACGAGCAGTACTTC. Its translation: CSVENTAYEQYF.

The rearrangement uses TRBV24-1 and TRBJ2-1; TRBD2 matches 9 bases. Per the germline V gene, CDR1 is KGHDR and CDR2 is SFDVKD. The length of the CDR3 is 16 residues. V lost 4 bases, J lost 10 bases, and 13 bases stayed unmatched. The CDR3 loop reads CATSDPKLAGAGEQFF. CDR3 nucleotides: TGTGCCACCAGTGACCCCAAATTAGCGGGGGCTGGCGAGCAGTTCTTC.